Listed here are 17 T cell receptor beta chains from one sample, sequenced in a study of blood T cell repertoires in COVID-19. Profiling relied on immunoSEQ multiplex PCR, and the TCRdb table lists in-frame clones only, not all of them. The sample has some 350,000 clones; around 87% are singletons. Sequences were obtained from PBMCs or T cells enriched from blood (not recorded which). The source is a man between 18 and 29 years old who had recovered from COVID-19.

V usage is TRBV7-2 and J usage is TRBJ1-1; weak D call: TRBD1 (6 bases). CDR1 SGHTA and CDR2 FQGNSA come from the germline V gene. The CDR3 is made up of 13 amino acids. With 6 bases removed from V and 11 bases from J, the gap between germline ends came to 19 bases. The DNA for the CDR3 is TGTGCCAGCAGAAATGAAAACAGGGCTCTGGCTTTCTTT. It is translated as CASRNENRALAFF.

The chain carries TRBV24-1 and TRBJ2-1; the D gene is possibly TRBD1 (5 bases). In germline, CDR1 is KGHDR, CDR2 SFDVKD. The CDR3 is made up of 14 amino acids. The ends were cut back, 4 bases at V and 7 bases at J, with 13 bases in the middle. CDR3 amino acids: CATSEGGRANEQFF. The CDR3 coding sequence is TGTGCCACCAGTGAGGGCGGCAGGGCTAATGAGCAGTTCTTC.

The chain combines TRBV11-1 with TRBJ2-1; TRBD2 aligns across 9 bases. The length of the CDR3 is 13 residues. V trimming: 3 bases; J trimming: 6 bases; junction bases outside the gene matches: 0. Per germline, CDR1 SGHAT and CDR2 FQDESV (reference sequence). The CDR3 spells CASSLREGNEQFF. CDR3 DNA sequence: TGTGCCAGCAGCTTGCGGGAGGGCAATGAGCAGTTCTTC.

This rearrangement joins TRBV2 to TRBJ2-7, with D perhaps matching TRBD1 (6 bases). The V and J ends lost 6 bases and 2 bases respectively, with 14 bases between them. Germline assignment: CDR1 SNHLY and CDR2 FYNNEI. The CDR3 contains 14 residues. The CDR3 is CASSTRRTAYEQYF. In DNA form, the CDR3 reads TGTGCCAGCAGCACTCGACGGACAGCCTACGAGCAGTACTTC.

J is TRBJ2-1 and V is TRBV19; 12 bases map to TRBD2. Trimming took 4 bases from V and 0 from J; bases not matched to a gene: 16. The CDR3 extends over 21 amino acids. CDR1 LNHDA and CDR2 SQIVND come from the germline V gene (reference sequence). The CDR3 is CASSTGPGLGLAGPSYNEQFF. The CDR3 nucleotides are TGTGCCAGTAGTACGGGTCCAGGACTCGGACTAGCGGGACCCTCCTACAATGAGCAGTTCTTC.

The chain links TRBV3-1 (or the pseudogene TRBV3-2) to TRBJ1-1; a weak D match, TRBD1 (5 bases). Trimming left V 6 bases short and J 8 bases short, with 16 bases between. The CDR3 is 13 residues long. Germline assignment: CDR1 LGHDT and CDR2 YNNKEL (reference sequence). CDR3: CASSTGTLKEAFF. The CDR3 DNA follows: TGTGCCAGCAGTACGGGGACTTTAAAGGAAGCTTTCTTT.

The chain links TRBV28 to TRBJ2-7; TRBD1 agrees at 10 bases. There are 14 residues in the CDR3. The trim removed 2 bases at V and 4 bases at J, leaving 2 bases unmatched. Looked up from germline, CDR1 is MDHEN and CDR2 is SYDVKM. The CDR3 reads CASSLRQGAYEQYF. DNA for the CDR3: TGTGCCAGCAGTTTAAGACAGGGGGCTTACGAGCAGTACTTC.

The V and J genes are TRBV29-1 and TRBJ1-5; D is uncertain. V shed 5 bases and J shed 3 bases, with 11 bases lying between them. Germline CDR1 reads SQVTM; CDR2 reads ANQGSEA. The CDR3 covers 13 residues. The CDR3 nucleotides are TGCAGCGTTCGTGGGCAGTACAATCAGCCCCAGCATTTT. This translates into CSVRGQYNQPQHF.

The chain combines TRBV12-5 with TRBJ1-1; TRBD1 is a possible D gene (6 bases). The CDR3 spans 15 residues. Trimming pared 2 bases from V and 10 bases from J, leaving 20 bases between. In germline, CDR1 is LGHNT, CDR2 FRNRAP. The CDR3 DNA sequence: TGTGCTAGTGGTTTGTCGACAGGATTTAATAGTGGAGCTTTCTTT. It yields the protein CASGLSTGFNSGAFF.

The chain is built from TRBV7-6 and TRBJ2-3; the match to TRBD2 covers 8 bases. Germline CDR1 and CDR2: SGHVS and FNYEAQ. The CDR3 has 16 amino acids. Losses at the gene ends were 1 base for V and 2 bases for J; bases not matched to a gene: 5. As DNA, the CDR3 is TGTGCCAGCAGCTTAGAGCGGGGGAGTTACACAGATACGCAGTATTTT. Its translation is CASSLERGSYTDTQYF.

The rearrangement joins TRBV28 to TRBJ1-2, with D perhaps matching TRBD1 (5 bases). The CDR3 spans 12 residues. Trimming pared 4 bases from V and 6 bases from J, leaving 9 bases between. Looked up from germline, CDR1 is MDHEN and CDR2 is SYDVKM. DNA for the CDR3: TGTGCCAGCAGTTCAGGGTATGATGGCTACACCTTC. This codes for CASSSGYDGYTF.

The CDR3 protein is CASSLEGLGTGELFF. The CDR3, as DNA: TGTGCCAGCAGCTTAGAGGGGCTTGGCACCGGGGAGCTGTTTTTT. The chain combines TRBV7-8 with TRBJ2-2, with D tentatively TRBD1 (5 bases). V lost 1 base, J lost 4 bases, and 10 bases lay in between. The CDR3 is 15 amino acids. Germline lookup yields CDR1 SGHVS and CDR2 FQNEAQ.

The V call is TRBV18, the J call TRBJ2-3; D gene ambiguous. The CDR3 has 15 amino acids. Deletions cut 3 bases from V and 0 bases from J, with 10 bases between. CDR1 and CDR2 from the germline V gene are KGHSH and LQKENI. For the CDR3, the DNA is TGTGCCAGCTCACCCCGTTTTGGCAGCACAGATACGCAGTATTTT. Translated, it gives CASSPRFGSTDTQYF.

This chain joins TRBV15 and TRBJ2-1, with 11 bases aligning to TRBD2. Germline CDR1 reads LNHNV; CDR2 reads YYDKDF (reference sequence). The V and J ends lost 4 bases and 5 bases, in that order; junction bases with no gene match: 4. This CDR3 is built from 15 residues. The DNA of the CDR3 is TGTGCCACCAGCAAGTTAGCGGGGGGGCACAATGAGCAGTTCTTC. It translates to CATSKLAGGHNEQFF.

The chain uses TRBV27 and TRBJ2-7; D remains unclear. Germline loops: CDR1 MNHEY, CDR2 SMNVEV (reference sequence). Trimming removed 2 bases at V and 0 bases at J, with 5 bases between. The CDR3 extends over 13 amino acids. The CDR3 nucleotides are TGTGCCAGCAGTTTAATTAGCTCCTACGAGCAGTACTTC. Translating gives CASSLISSYEQYF.

The gene calls are TRBV5-1 and TRBJ1-2; no firm D call. The CDR3 is 15 residues long. Looked up from germline, CDR1 is SGHRS and CDR2 is YFSETQ. V lost 0 bases and J lost 5, with 14 bases in between. DNA for the CDR3: TGCGCCAGCAGCTTGGCCGGTCGGAGTCCGTATGGCTACACCTTC. This gives the protein CASSLAGRSPYGYTF.

V usage is TRBV27 and J usage is TRBJ2-7; 10 nucleotides align to TRBD2. The CDR3 has 14 residues. With V trimmed by 6 bases and J by 7 bases, 9 bases remained unmatched. Germline assignment: CDR1 MNHEY and CDR2 SMNVEV (reference sequence). The CDR3 region is CASSPTGLASEQYF. In DNA form, the CDR3 reads TGTGCCAGCAGCCCTACGGGACTAGCGAGTGAGCAGTACTTC.